This T cell receptor (beta chain) comes out of a study of cytomegalovirus exposure and HLA in healthy donors (dated by TCRdb to the late 2010s). General notes on the study: An earlier analysis of roughly 630 of the donors reported approximately 270 Gb of sequence data and more than 90 million unique TCR beta sequences from around 200 million T cells. Typing coverage varied by locus: 629-630 donors for A, B, C, DRB1 and DQB1; roughly 520 for DQA1; nearly 610 for DPA1; about 450 for DPB1. Of the 300 to 500 genotyped donors, over 80% were placed in the genetic ancestry cluster associated with self-reported Caucasian donors. Several DR-DQ haplotypes were handled as single units for association and clustering because linkage in the cohort was strong. The later analysis used no new phenotypic data to find candidate immune exposures, relying instead on TCR beta sequences and their occurrence across donors. Besides the first cohort of more than 650 subjects, a separate validation cohort made up of 120 different subjects was used. The study profiled the T cell repertoires of 500 to 800 subjects by immunosequencing and related them to cytomegalovirus serostatus. To decide whether each TCR beta V gene segment behaved as functional or pseudogenic, an earlier analysis of fewer than 750 of the donors relied on high-throughput TCR beta sequencing. The study aimed to test whether signatures of past pathogen exposure could be identified by cataloging public T cell receptors. Every repertoire in the discovery cohort had been generated on one and the same sequencing platform. To predict cytomegalovirus infection status, the study brought together high-throughput TCR immunosequencing, statistical association of individual TCRs with disease status, and machine learning. An early release that covered approximately 600 HLA-typed donors contained approximately 290 gigabases of sequencing data and 75 million to 100 million unique TCR sequences. Genome-wide SNP genotypes for about 65% of the 666 donors were used in a later genetic analysis, which treated that subset as a discovery cohort. In a later analysis, previously published TCR beta repertoires from 600 to 850 donors were re-analyzed and high-resolution HLA genotyping was added so that TCR occurrence patterns could be studied. Donor age, sex, ethnicity and CMV serostatus were compiled alongside the repertoire data. HLA typing included class I and class II loci at four-digit resolution. Among 300 to 500 genotyped donors of the cohort, an average of about 240,000 unique TCR beta nucleotide sequences was sequenced per donor, of which roughly 17% were non-productive. Overall study outcomes, separate from this receptor: Some IMGT-functional V segments, including TRBV6-2 and TRBV6-3, could not be told apart with the 87-base-pair reads, so those segments were excluded. Immune exposure information for the cohort was limited to CMV serostatus. A total of 150 to 200 TCR beta chains were listed by the study as associated with cytomegalovirus. Broadly in line with IMGT annotations, most TCR beta V segments showed up in productive rearrangements about 87% or about 30% of the time in an earlier analysis of 450 to 600 of the donors. A few of the identified cytomegalovirus-associated TCR beta chains were confirmed in vitro to be specific for cytomegalovirus antigens. The earlier analysis of approximately 540 of the donors excluded over 15 rarely observed V segments, including chromosome 9 orphons, because counts were too low. Correlated functional status among segregating V segments might be attributable to linkage disequilibrium, but an unknown experimental factor could not be ruled out. A further reported finding was that TCR beta sequences accurately predicted the HLA-A and HLA-B alleles for most subjects in the first cohort. Because HLA typing was missing for some donors at each locus, association tests included only the typed subset. Across donors, most TCR sequences were observed very rarely, whereas some public TCRs were present in many individuals. A later analysis found that TCR association rates varied across HLA loci, with DRB1 alleles showing the most associated TCRs and HLA-C alleles the fewest. The classifier was reported to diagnose cytomegalovirus status with high specificity and sensitivity in both the original and validation cohorts. When HLA alleles, especially DR and DQ, strongly co-occurred, TCR associations were difficult to assign to individual alleles. The cohort was sequenced for TCR beta chains only, and without alpha or paired-chain data the features that could be detected were limited. A later genetic analysis reported fewer N-insertions in productive TCRs among donors in an Asian-associated ancestry cluster than the 666-donor mean. A later analysis found that HLA-associated TCR beta chains were more clonally expanded and had lower generation probabilities than equally common non-associated chains. According to the authors, the approach could potentially be generalized to other disease states and immunological phenotypes. A cluster of highly shared sequence variants was judged likely to represent a technical artifact of the sequencing pipeline. Most CMV-associated TCR beta chains appeared to be HLA-restricted in a later analysis, and the HLA associations seemed to be driven largely by CMV exposure. At a false discovery rate of 0.05, a later analysis linked 16,951 TCR beta sequences to specific HLA alleles. In a later analysis, several top co-occurrence clusters were reported to appear linked to parvovirus B19, influenza, CMV and Epstein-Barr virus. An association between a missense DCLRE1C variant and V-gene and J-gene trimming of TCR beta chains was found in a later genetic analysis and replicated in an independent cohort. The presence/absence analyses assumed that sequencing depth was roughly uniform across donors, and that assumption may not be true.

Including the terminal cysteine and phenylalanine, the CDR3 comprises 21 residues. Of the read, only the CDR3 DNA is kept; its 63 bases are in frame from base 1. V lost 0 bases and J lost 2 bases, and the count of bases not matched to a germline gene is 17. The CDR1 and CDR2 encoded by the germline V gene are SGHRS and YFSETQ. In total, fewer than 750 healthy bone marrow donors made up the cohort. At the time of sampling, every cohort member was nominally healthy, though immune exposures that went unrecorded were likely present. The donor was CMV seronegative and belonged to the group of over 300 seronegative cohort members. A peripheral blood sample was provided by each donor, and peripheral blood mononuclear cells were used for TCR beta sequencing. Genomic DNA extraction from the blood cell samples was performed with the Qiagen DNeasy Blood Extraction Kit. Remarks on this clone: Its antigen is not yet known. Base qualities are not provided; no much larger clone lies one nucleotide away.

Receptor libraries were prepared by the immunoSEQ multiplex PCR assay. The multiplex PCR relied on a mix of 60 forward primers for TCR Vbeta segments and 13 reverse primers for TCR Jbeta segments. Amplification of the CDR3 region of rearranged TCR beta genes was performed with a multiplex PCR assay on genomic DNA. On the Illumina HiSeq System, the amplified TCR beta libraries were sequenced as 87-base-pair reads. The paper's processing steps were these. A later analysis counted tens of millions of unique TCR beta chains across the 666 repertoires, and roughly 9.9 million of these chains were shared by at least two donors. To remove PCR and sequencing errors, raw reads were error-corrected and collapsed into unique sequences using a nearest-neighbor algorithm that merged closely related sequences. Alignment of CDR3 sequences to IMGT reference sequences was used to assign V, D and J gene segments. For a sequence to be retained, at least a six-nucleotide match to both a V gene segment and a J gene segment was required. A rearrangement was called productive if the CDR3 had no stop codons and remained in frame with V and J, and every other rearrangement was called non-productive. CDR3 was defined according to IMGT convention as the region running from the second conserved V-encoded cysteine to the conserved J-encoded phenylalanine. The earlier analysis of about 640 of the donors excluded any sequence lacking an unambiguous match to a single V gene segment. An earlier analysis of 587 of the donors called V segments functional above 56.7% productive rearrangements and segregating when the between-donor standard deviation exceeded 5%. A statistical classification framework was developed to diagnose cytomegalovirus status using the catalog of TCR beta chain sequences. V and J gene assignment, in a later analysis, came from comparing TCR nucleotide sequences with IMGT/GENE-DB human TR gene sequences. A later analysis assigned CDR3 sequences and most-parsimonious VDJ recombination scenarios with the TCRdist pipeline. In a later analysis, each TCR beta chain was defined by its CDR3 amino acid sequence together with its V-gene family, and reads lacking a unique V-gene family were excluded. In a later analysis, several hundred highly shared, low-generation-probability nucleotide sequences were removed to address suspected cross-contamination and a sequencing artifact. In a later analysis, a clonal expansion index was calculated for each public chain from normalized within-repertoire ranks of inferred template counts. In a later analysis, generation probabilities were computed with a VDJ recombination model fitted to out-of-frame rearrangements, and the resulting probabilities were checked against IGoR. A later analysis scored TCR-TCR, TCR-HLA and TCR-CMV co-occurrence with hypergeometric tests, applying a repertoire-size bias correction to TCR pairs. In a later analysis, false discovery rates were estimated by permuting HLA or CMV assignments 20 times. A later analysis grouped co-occurring TCRs with DBSCAN, adding TCRdist sequence similarity when clustering within HLA-allele-positive subsets. Co-occurrence clustering excluded repertoires with fewer than 30,000 or more than 120,000 public chains, plus five with anomalous nucleotide sharing. Entries here come from immuneACCESS through TCRdb and include only in-frame sequences with V and J called. Some clones fail to appear in such tables; in the studies checked, an unresolved V gene covers under half of the shortfall, and the cause of the remainder is unknown. Clonal size and the V and J genes are those of that table, whereas D and trimming came from the DNA. Counted in this sample were roughly 160,000 clones; over 75% of them appeared once. Jointly, the top ten make up about 4.5% of the sample.

Sequenced: PBMCs. The sequence was obtained from a man aged 40-49 years in good health and CMV-seronegative. The rearranged segments are TRBV5-1 and TRBJ1-2; 12 central bases correspond to TRBD1. The DNA sequence reads TGCGCCAGCAGCTTGGCCCGTCTCCGGGACAGGGGGCTAAATTTAAACTATGGCTACACCTTC. The resulting protein is CASSLARLRDRGLNLNYGYTF.